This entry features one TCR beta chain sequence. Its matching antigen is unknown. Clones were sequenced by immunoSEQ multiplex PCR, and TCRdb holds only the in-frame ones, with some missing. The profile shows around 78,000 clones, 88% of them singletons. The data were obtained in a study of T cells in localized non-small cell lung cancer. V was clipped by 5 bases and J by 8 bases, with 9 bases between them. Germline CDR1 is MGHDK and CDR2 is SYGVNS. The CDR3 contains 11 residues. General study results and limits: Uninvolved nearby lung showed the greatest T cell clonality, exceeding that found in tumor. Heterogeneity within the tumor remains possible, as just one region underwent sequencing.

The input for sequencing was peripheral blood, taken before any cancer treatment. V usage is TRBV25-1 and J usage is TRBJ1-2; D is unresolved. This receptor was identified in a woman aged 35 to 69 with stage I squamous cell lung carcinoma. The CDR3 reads CASSNTGGYTF. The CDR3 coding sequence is TGTGCCAGCAGTAATACGGGCGGCTACACCTTC.